The TCR beta chain described here comes from a study of Ad26.COV2.S vaccination and SARS-CoV-2 variants. Study findings and constraints: Total T cell responses were possibly underestimated by TCR breadth and depth analyses. Placebo recipients and vaccine recipients were similar in non-spike TCR breadth. Vaccinees reportedly had broad spike-specific CD8+ and CD4+ T cell responses.

CDR3 length equals 14 residues. Trimming cost V 5 bases and J 4 bases; bases outside gene matches: 6. Germline lookup yields CDR1 MDHEN and CDR2 SYDVKM. TCRdb's copy holds only in-frame clones and misses some; the assay was immunoSEQ multiplex PCR. The sample consists of about 39,000 clones, approximately 80% of them appearing once. This clone occurred once. The antigen is not known. This clonotype was obtained from a human donor who had recovered from COVID-19. The chain couples TRBV28 to TRBJ1-1, with TRBD1 identical over 8 bases. The sample consisted of peripheral blood, taken after recovery from COVID-19. The CDR3, as DNA: TGTGCCAGCAGTCCACAGGGGGTGGGCACTGAAGCTTTCTTT. As protein: CASSPQGVGTEAFF.